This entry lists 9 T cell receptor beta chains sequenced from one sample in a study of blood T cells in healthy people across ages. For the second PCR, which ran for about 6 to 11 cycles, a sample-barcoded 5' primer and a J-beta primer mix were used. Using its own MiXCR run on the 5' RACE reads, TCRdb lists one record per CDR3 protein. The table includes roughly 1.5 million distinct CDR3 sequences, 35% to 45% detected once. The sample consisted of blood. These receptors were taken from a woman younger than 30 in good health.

CDR3 in amino acids: CASSSQGSGDGQYF. In DNA, the CDR3 is TGCGCCAGCAGCAGCCAGGGTTCTGGTGATGGGCAGTACTTC. The rearrangement uses TRBV5-1 and TRBJ2-5, with D possibly matching TRBD1 (5 bases). Trimming removed 4 bases at V and 11 bases at J, with 21 bases between. The germline gives CDR1 SGHRS, CDR2 YFSETQ. The CDR3 covers 14 residues. The variable domain in full, with the rest retrieved from reference TRBV5-1 and TRBJ2-5, is KAGVTQTPRYLIKTRGQQVTLSCSPISGHRSVSWYQQTPGQGLQFLFEYFSETQRNKGNFPGRFSGRQFSNSRSEMNVSTLELGDSALYLCASSSQGSGDGQYFGPGTRLLVL.

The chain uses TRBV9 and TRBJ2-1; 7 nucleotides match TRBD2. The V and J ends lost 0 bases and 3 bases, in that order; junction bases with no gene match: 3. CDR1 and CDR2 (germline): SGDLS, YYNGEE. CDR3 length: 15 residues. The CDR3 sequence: CASSVDGGNYNEQFF. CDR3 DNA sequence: TGTGCCAGCAGCGTAGACGGGGGGAACTACAATGAGCAGTTCTTC.

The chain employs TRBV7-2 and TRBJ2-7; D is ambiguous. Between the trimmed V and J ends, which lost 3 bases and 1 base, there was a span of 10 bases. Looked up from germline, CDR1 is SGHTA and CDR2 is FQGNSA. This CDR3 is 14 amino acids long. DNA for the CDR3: TGTGCCAGCAGCTTTCCCAGCGAATCCTACGAGCAGTACTTC. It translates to CASSFPSESYEQYF. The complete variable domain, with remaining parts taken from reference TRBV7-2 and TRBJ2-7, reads GAGVSQSPSNKVTEKGKDVELRCDPISGHTALYWYRQSLGQGLEFLIYFQGNSAPDKSGLPSDRFSAERTGGSVSTLTIQRTQQEDSAVYLCASSFPSESYEQYFGPGTRLTVT.

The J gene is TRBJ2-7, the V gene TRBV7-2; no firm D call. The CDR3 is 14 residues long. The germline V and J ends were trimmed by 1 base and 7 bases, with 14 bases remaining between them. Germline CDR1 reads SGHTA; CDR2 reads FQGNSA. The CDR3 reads CASSLGLSRCEQYF. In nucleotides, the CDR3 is TGTGCCAGCAGCTTAGGTCTCAGCCGTTGTGAGCAGTACTTC.

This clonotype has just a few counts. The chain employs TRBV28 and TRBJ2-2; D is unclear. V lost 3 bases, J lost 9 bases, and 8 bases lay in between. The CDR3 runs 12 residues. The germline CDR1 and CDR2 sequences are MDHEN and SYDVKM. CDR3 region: CASSLHKRELFF. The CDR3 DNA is TGTGCCAGCAGTTTGCATAAACGGGAGCTGTTTTTT.

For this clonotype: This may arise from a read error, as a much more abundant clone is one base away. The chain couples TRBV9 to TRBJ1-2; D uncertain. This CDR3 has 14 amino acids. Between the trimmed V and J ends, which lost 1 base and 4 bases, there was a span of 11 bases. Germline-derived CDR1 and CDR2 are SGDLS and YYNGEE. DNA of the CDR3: TGTGCCAGCAGCGTATCCGACGGCCCCTATGGCTACACCTTC. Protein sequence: CASSVSDGPYGYTF.

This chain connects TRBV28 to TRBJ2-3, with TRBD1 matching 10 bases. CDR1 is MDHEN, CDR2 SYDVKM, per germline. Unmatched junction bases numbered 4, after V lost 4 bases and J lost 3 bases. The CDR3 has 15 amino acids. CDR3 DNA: TGTGCCAGCAGTTGGGGGACAGGGGAGACAGATACGCAGTATTTT. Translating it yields CASSWGTGETDTQYF.

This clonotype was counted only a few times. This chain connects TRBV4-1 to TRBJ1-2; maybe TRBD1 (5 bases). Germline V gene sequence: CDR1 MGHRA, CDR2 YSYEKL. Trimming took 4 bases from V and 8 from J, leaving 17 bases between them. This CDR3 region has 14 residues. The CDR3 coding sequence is TGCGCCAGCAGCCTCCCTCGGGACCTCGAAGGCTACACCTTC. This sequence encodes CASSLPRDLEGYTF.

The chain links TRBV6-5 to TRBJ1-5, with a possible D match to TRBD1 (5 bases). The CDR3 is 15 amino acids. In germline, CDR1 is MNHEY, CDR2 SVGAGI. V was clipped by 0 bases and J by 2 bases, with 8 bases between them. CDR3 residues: CASSYSGVGNQPQHF. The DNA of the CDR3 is TGTGCCAGCAGTTACTCGGGGGTTGGCAATCAGCCCCAGCATTTT.